This T cell receptor (beta chain) appears in the sequencing data of a study of T cell changes during pregnancy in multiple sclerosis. Generated by immunoSEQ multiplex PCR, the TCRdb table keeps only in-frame clones and is missing some. The profile shows about 44,000 clones, roughly 91% of them singletons. Sequencing used CD8+ T cells from peripheral blood mononuclear cells, obtained after pregnancy. This clonotype originated in a female donor in good health, enrolled as a control in a pregnancy study.

The CDR3 nucleotides read TGTGCCAGCAGCTCGGGACTATCCAAAGGCACAGATACGCAGTATTTT. This sequence encodes CASSSGLSKGTDTQYF. This rearrangement joins TRBV5-6 to TRBJ2-3; TRBD2 agrees at 7 bases. CDR3 length: 16 amino acids. Trimming at V came to 3 bases and at J to 1 base, leaving 8 bases not matched to a gene. Germline-derived CDR1 and CDR2 are SGHDT and YYEEEE.